Listed below are T cell receptor beta chains from one sample, sequenced in a study of CD8 T cells in ankylosing spondylitis. Using its own MiXCR run on the 5' RACE reads, TCRdb lists one record per CDR3 protein. The data show fewer than 400,000 distinct CDR3 sequences, roughly 14% seen once. Source material: blood, either unsorted or a sorted T cell fraction (not recorded which). Receptors were obtained from a male donor with ankylosing spondylitis or in good health (not recorded which). Both conserved end residues are part of each CDR3. A D gene is named only where the DNA matches it firmly. Clone size appears in some rows only: once, few, many, or a class for an expanded clone.

j_call v_call d_call clone_size cdr3_nt cdr3_aa
TRBJ2-7 TRBV5-1 NA few TGCGCCAGCAGCGGGGAAAGGGTACGTAGTCGAGACGAGCAGTACTTC CASSGERVRSRDEQYF
TRBJ2-5 TRBV30 NA NA TGTGCCTGGGAGGCGGGGGAGACCCAGTACTTC CAWEAGETQYF
TRBJ2-5 TRBV10-3 NA NA TGTGCCATCAGGCCCGGGACAAACCAAGAGACCCAGTACTTC CAIRPGTNQETQYF
TRBJ2-7 TRBV7-2 TRBD2 few TGTGCCAGCAGCTTAATCAGCAGCGGGGGGGCCGGGGAGCAGTACTTC CASSLISSGGAGEQYF
TRBJ1-2 TRBV27 TRBD1 NA TGTGCCAGCAGAGTTTCGACAGGGCCTCAGGACACCTTC CASRVSTGPQDTF
TRBJ2-6 TRBV2 NA NA TGTGCCTGCAGTTTTTCTCTGTCTGTACACTCTGGGGCCAACGTCCTGACTTTC CACSFSLSVHSGANVLTF
TRBJ2-1 TRBV5-5 NA few TGTGCCAGCAGCTTGGTCGGCAGCCGTTCCAGCTCCTACAATGAGCAGTTCTTC CASSLVGSRSSSYNEQFF
TRBJ2-5 TRBV6-5 NA few TGTGCCAGCAGTTACTCTGCTAGCACAGAGACCCAGTACTTC CASSYSASTETQYF
TRBJ1-5 TRBV6-1 TRBD1 NA TGTGCCAGTGATGGACAGGCATATAGCAATCAGCCCCAGCATTTT CASDGQAYSNQPQHF
TRBJ2-7 TRBV12-3/TRBV12-4 NA many TGTGCCAGCAGCTTGAAGGGCTCCTACGAGCAGTACTTC CASSLKGSYEQYF
TRBJ2-5 TRBV12-3/TRBV12-4 NA many TGTGCCAGCAGTCGGGGACGTAAAGAGACCCAGTACTTC CASSRGRKETQYF
TRBJ2-1 TRBV10-1 TRBD2 NA TGCGCCAGCAGGCCTAAAAGACTAGCGGGAGTCAATGAGCAGTTCTTC CASRPKRLAGVNEQFF
TRBJ2-3 TRBV3-1 NA NA TGTGCCAGCAGCCAAGGGACCCCGAGCCCTGGGGATACGCAGTATTTT CASSQGTPSPGDTQYF
TRBJ2-7 TRBV5-1 NA few TGCGCCAGCAGCTTGGGGCCGGGTGAGCAGTACTTC CASSLGPGEQYF
TRBJ2-3 TRBV6-5 TRBD2 NA TGTGCCAGCAGTTACTCTGGACTAGCGGGAGGGCCAAATACGCAGTATTTT CASSYSGLAGGPNTQYF
TRBJ1-2 TRBV5-6 NA NA TGTGCCAGCAGCACCAACTCCTATGGCTACACCTTC CASSTNSYGYTF
TRBJ2-1 TRBV29-1 TRBD2 few TGCAGCTTTCGGGAGGGCCCATATGAGCAGTTCTTC CSFREGPYEQFF
TRBJ2-1 TRBV29-1 TRBD2 few TGCAGCGCTGGACTAGCGGGAATTTTCTACAATGAGCAGTTCTTC CSAGLAGIFYNEQFF
TRBJ1-5 TRBV20-1 TRBD1 NA TGCAGTGCCTACAGGGGGGGTAATCAGCCCCAGCATTTT CSAYRGGNQPQHF
TRBJ2-5 TRBV7-8 NA few TGTGCCAGCAGCTTAGCGTCGGGGCATGTACACTTC CASSLASGHVHF
TRBJ2-2 TRBV29-1 NA NA TGCAGCGTGGGGCTAAGATCTTTTCCCGGGGAGCTGTTTTTT CSVGLRSFPGELFF
TRBJ2-2 TRBV18 NA NA TGTGCCAGCTCACCCAGCCTGAACACCGGGGAGCTGTTTTTT CASSPSLNTGELFF
TRBJ1-1 TRBV29-1 NA few TGCAGCGTTGGCCCCCTTGAAGGGACTGGGGAAGCTTTCTTT CSVGPLEGTGEAFF
TRBJ2-2 TRBV12-3/TRBV12-4 NA few TGTGCCAGCAGTATACCGACCGGACGCCCCGGGGAGCTGTTTTTT CASSIPTGRPGELFF
TRBJ2-2 TRBV3-1 NA many TGTGCCAGCAGCCTCCTATACCAGGACGGGGAGCTGTTTTTT CASSLLYQDGELFF
TRBJ2-7 TRBV20-1 TRBD1 NA TGCAGTGCTAGAGATTTTTCACAGGGGTACTCCTACGAGCAGTACTTC CSARDFSQGYSYEQYF
TRBJ1-5 TRBV18 NA many TGTGCCAGCTCACTGACTGGCGCTAATCAGCCCCAGCATTTT CASSLTGANQPQHF
TRBJ2-3 TRBV28 NA NA TGTGCCAGCAGTTTATTGGGCAGTGTACAGAGCACAGATACGCAGTATTTT CASSLLGSVQSTDTQYF
TRBJ2-5 TRBV29-1 NA few TGCAGCGTTGAACAAGGGTCGGAGACCCAGTACTTC CSVEQGSETQYF
TRBJ2-3 TRBV29-1 TRBD2 few TGCAGCCTCGGGACTATCACAGATACGCAGTATTTT CSLGTITDTQYF
TRBJ2-1 TRBV12-3/TRBV12-4 NA NA TGTGCCAGCAGTGGAGGGGCTATTTCCTACAATGAGCAGTTCTTC CASSGGAISYNEQFF
TRBJ2-7 TRBV15 NA many TGTGCCACCAGCAGGGCTAAGTTGGTATCCTACGAGCAGTACTTC CATSRAKLVSYEQYF
TRBJ2-6 TRBV12-3/TRBV12-4 NA many TGTGCCAGCAGTTTATCTGGGGCCAACGTCCTGACTTTC CASSLSGANVLTF
TRBJ2-5 TRBV5-1 NA few TGCGCCAGCAGCCCGTTAACAGTTTTAGAGACCCAGTACTTC CASSPLTVLETQYF
TRBJ1-1 TRBV20-1 NA few TGCAGTGCTAGGGAATTTGGACCTGAAGCTTTCTTT CSAREFGPEAFF
TRBJ2-1 TRBV4-2 NA NA TGTGCCAGCAGCCAAACCCACTTCGGCAATGAGCAGTTCTTC CASSQTHFGNEQFF
TRBJ1-2 TRBV12-3/TRBV12-4 NA NA TGTGCCAGCAGTTTAGCGAGGCCAGCTCCTATCGGCTACACCTTC CASSLARPAPIGYTF
TRBJ2-5 TRBV9 NA few TGTGCCAGCAGCGCCCTTGGTAGCACAGAGACCCAGTACTTC CASSALGSTETQYF